This T cell receptor beta chain was sequenced during a study of OX40 agonist ivuxolimab in advanced cancers. Study context: Mean age roughly 65 years, range roughly 23 to 79; roughly 80% male. General observations from the study: CD8+ T cells were the subset that, on average, had more expanded clones than CD4+. At 0.1 to 3.0 mg/kg and by week 6, CD4+ and CD8+ T cells in the blood had expanded clonally.

With regard to this clone: The antigen remains undetermined.

Systemic immunosuppression or a history of autoimmune disease excluded patients. The repertoire was sequenced with immunoSEQ multiplex PCR; TCRdb's copy has only in-frame clones and lacks some. The sample consists of 20,000 to 25,000 clones, more than 85% of them appearing once. Germline V CDR1 and CDR2: MNHEY, SMNVEV (reference sequence). Germline trimming cut 7 bases from V and 3 bases from J; bases unmatched to any gene: 0. This CDR3 has 12 amino acids. The source material was CD4+ or CD8+ T cells sorted from blood, sampled in a trial of the OX40 agonist ivuxolimab. The chain recombines TRBV27 with TRBJ2-7; 10 nucleotides line up with TRBD2. The receptor was derived from an adult with an advanced solid tumor such as melanoma, head and neck, liver or kidney cancer. The CDR3 bases are TGTGCCAGCACTAGCGGGGGCTACGAGCAGTACTTC. Translation gives CASTSGGYEQYF.